This TCR beta chain stems from a study of blood T cell repertoires in COVID-19. Study summary: PBMCs, B-cell-depleted T cells, or T cells provided the cDNA or gDNA that made up the material.

This clone was seen more than once but under ten times. Per germline, CDR1 MNHNY and CDR2 SVGAGI (reference sequence). Trimming took 5 bases from V and 2 from J; bases not matched to a gene: 5. The CDR3 loop spans 17 amino acids. TCRdb's copy holds only in-frame clones and misses some; the assay was immunoSEQ multiplex PCR. The sample contains hundreds of thousands of clones, around nine tenths of which appear only once. The sample was peripheral blood. This clonotype originated in a woman in her 30s with COVID-19, enrolled during active disease. The genes are TRBV6-6 and TRBJ2-2; 13 bases line up with TRBD2. The CDR3 reads CASSPGTSGVNTGELFF. The CDR3 region has the DNA TGTGCCAGCAGTCCCGGGACTAGCGGGGTTAACACCGGGGAGCTGTTTTTT.